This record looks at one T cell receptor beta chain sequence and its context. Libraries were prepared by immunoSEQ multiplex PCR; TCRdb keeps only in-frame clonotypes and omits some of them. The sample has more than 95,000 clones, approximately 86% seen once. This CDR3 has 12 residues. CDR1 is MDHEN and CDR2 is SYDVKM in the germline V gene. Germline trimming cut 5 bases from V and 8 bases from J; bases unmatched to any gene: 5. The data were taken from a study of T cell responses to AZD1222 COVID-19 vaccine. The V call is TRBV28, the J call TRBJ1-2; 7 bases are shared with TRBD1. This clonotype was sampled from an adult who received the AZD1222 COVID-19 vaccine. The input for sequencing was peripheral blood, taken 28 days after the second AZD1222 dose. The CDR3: CASSATGLGYTF. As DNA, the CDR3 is TGTGCCAGCAGTGCGACAGGGCTCGGCTACACCTTC.